This TCR beta chain originates from a study of T-cell reconstitution after alpha-beta-depleted transplantation in children. In this sample, this clonotype turned up many times. The CDR3 totals 14 residues. Trimming pared 3 bases from V and 2 bases from J, leaving 10 bases between. Germline V CDR1 and CDR2: ENHRY, SYGVKD. This sample's TCRbeta library carried unique molecular identifier barcodes. TCRdb itself ran the PCR reads through MiXCR, one entry per CDR3 protein. Of about 400,000 distinct CDR3 sequences listed, 10% to 15% are singletons. This specimen was PBMCs, taken from the stem cell graft. The chain couples TRBV10-3 to TRBJ1-1, with D possibly matching TRBD1 (6 bases). This clonotype was obtained from a human donor who donated a stem cell graft to a child with Fanconi anemia. In DNA form, the CDR3 reads TGTGCCATCAGTGATAGGGGGGGCAACACTGAAGCTTTCTTT. This encodes CAISDRGGNTEAFF.